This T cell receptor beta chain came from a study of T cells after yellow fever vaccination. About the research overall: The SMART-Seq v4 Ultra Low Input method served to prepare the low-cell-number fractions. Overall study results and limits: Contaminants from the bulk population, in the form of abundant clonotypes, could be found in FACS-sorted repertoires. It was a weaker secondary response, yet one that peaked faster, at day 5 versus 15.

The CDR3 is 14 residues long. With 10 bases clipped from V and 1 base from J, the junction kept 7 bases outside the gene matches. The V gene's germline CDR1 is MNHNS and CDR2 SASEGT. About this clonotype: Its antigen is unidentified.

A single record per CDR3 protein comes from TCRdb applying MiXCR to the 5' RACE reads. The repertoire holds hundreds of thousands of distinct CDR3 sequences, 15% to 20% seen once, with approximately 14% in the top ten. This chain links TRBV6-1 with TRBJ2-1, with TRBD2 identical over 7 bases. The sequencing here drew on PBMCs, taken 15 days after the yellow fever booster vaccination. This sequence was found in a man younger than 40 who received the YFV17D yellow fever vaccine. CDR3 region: CANSGEGSYNEQFF. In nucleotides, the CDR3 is TGTGCCAACTCCGGGGAGGGTTCCTACAATGAGCAGTTCTTC.